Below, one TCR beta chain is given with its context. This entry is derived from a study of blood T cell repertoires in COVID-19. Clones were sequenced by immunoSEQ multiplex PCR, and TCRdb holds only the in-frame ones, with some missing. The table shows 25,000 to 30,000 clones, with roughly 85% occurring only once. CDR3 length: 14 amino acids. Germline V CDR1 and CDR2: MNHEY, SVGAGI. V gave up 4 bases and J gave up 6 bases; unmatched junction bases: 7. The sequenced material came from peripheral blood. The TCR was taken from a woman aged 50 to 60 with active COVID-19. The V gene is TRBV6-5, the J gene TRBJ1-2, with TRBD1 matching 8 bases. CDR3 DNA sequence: TGTGCCAGCAGTTCCAGGGGGCGCATCCATGGCTACACCTTC. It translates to CASSSRGRIHGYTF.